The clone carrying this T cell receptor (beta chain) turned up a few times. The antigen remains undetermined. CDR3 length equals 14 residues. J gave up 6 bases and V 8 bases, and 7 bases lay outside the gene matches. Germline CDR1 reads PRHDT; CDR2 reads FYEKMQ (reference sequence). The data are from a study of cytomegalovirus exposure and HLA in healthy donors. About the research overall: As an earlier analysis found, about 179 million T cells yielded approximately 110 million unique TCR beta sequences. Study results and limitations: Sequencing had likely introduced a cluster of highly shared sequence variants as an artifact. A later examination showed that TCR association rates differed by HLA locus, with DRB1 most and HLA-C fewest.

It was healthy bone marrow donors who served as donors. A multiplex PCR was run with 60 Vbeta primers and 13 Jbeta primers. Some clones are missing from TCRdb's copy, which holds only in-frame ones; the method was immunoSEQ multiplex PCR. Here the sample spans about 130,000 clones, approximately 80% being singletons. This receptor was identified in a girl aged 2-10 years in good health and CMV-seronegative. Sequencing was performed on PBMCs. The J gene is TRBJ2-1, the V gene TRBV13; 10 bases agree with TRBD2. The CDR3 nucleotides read TGTGCCAGCGTCAAGCGGGGGGGCCGCAATGAGCAGTTCTTC. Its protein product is CASVKRGGRNEQFF.